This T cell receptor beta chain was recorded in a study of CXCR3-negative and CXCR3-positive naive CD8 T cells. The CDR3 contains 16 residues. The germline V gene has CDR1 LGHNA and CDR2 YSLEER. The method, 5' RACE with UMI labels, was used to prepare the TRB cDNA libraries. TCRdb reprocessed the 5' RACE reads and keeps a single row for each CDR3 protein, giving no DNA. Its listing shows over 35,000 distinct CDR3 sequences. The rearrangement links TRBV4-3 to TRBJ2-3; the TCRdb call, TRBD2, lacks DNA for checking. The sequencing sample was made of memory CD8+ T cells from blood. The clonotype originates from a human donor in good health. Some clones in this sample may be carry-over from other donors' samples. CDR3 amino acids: CASSQVFSWGADTQYF.